One sample yielded the 8 T cell receptor beta chains listed below, sequenced in a study of T cell responses to AZD1222 COVID-19 vaccine (dated by TCRdb to the early 2020s). The method behind the library was the immunoSEQ multiplex PCR assay. TCRdb carries this immuneACCESS record with in-frame sequences only. Its versions omit some clonotypes, under half of them owing to an unresolved V gene in the studies checked, with the rest unexplained. The sample profile shows 130,000 or so clones; under 90% of them were found once. The leading ten clones occupy 6.3% of the sample. Per the publication, the time point label means: baseline before first vaccination. The starting material was peripheral blood, obtained on day 0 of AZD1222 vaccination. These receptors all come from an adult in good health.

The chain combines TRBV14 with TRBJ2-3; unclear D gene. Germline V gene sequence: CDR1 SGHDN, CDR2 FVKESK. This CDR3 has 15 amino acids. Trimming left V 1 base short and J 4 bases short, with 12 bases between. Written as DNA, the CDR3 is TGTGCCAGCAGCCAAGTCCGTTCCGGCGCAGATACGCAGTATTTT. Protein product: CASSQVRSGADTQYF. Full variable domain (rest looked up from reference TRBV14 and TRBJ2-3): EAGVTQFPSHSVIEKGQTVTLRCDPISGHDNLYWYRRVMGKEIKFLLHFVKESKQDESGMPNNRFLAERTGGTYSTLKVQPAELEDSGVYFCASSQVRSGADTQYFGPGTRLTVL.

This sequence joins TRBV7-6 and TRBJ2-7; no reliable D call. Germline V CDR1 and CDR2: SGHVS, FNYEAQ. This CDR3 has 13 residues. Trimming pared 1 base from V and 6 bases from J, leaving 10 bases between. The CDR3 protein is CASSLVLNGEQYF. The DNA for the CDR3 is TGTGCCAGCAGCTTAGTTCTAAACGGCGAGCAGTACTTC.

The chain uses TRBV29-1 and TRBJ1-3, with D uncertain. Germline V gene sequence: CDR1 SQVTM, CDR2 ANQGSEA. V was trimmed by 4 bases and J by 4 bases, leaving 11 bases between them. There are 13 residues in the CDR3. CDR3 in DNA: TGCAGCGTTGGATTGGGTTCCGGAAACACCATATATTTT. It translates to CSVGLGSGNTIYF.

V is TRBV7-8 and J is TRBJ1-2; D not resolved. Trimming cost V 1 base and J 4 bases, with 22 bases left between them. CDR1 and CDR2 from the germline V gene are SGHVS and FQNEAQ. CDR3 length: 18 residues. CDR3 DNA sequence: TGTGCCAGCAGCTTAGTAACCCGGCTTAGCGCTGAACCCTATGGCTACACCTTC. It translates to CASSLVTRLSAEPYGYTF.

The chain combines TRBV29-1 with TRBJ1-3; a possible D gene is TRBD1 (6 bases). CDR1 SQVTM and CDR2 ANQGSEA come from the germline V gene. There are 14 residues in the CDR3. V was trimmed by 5 bases and J by 0 bases, leaving 11 bases between them. CDR3 DNA sequence: TGCAGCGTTTTTCGGGACATCTCTGGAAACACCATATATTTT. It specifies CSVFRDISGNTIYF.

This chain joins TRBV5-5 and TRBJ2-7, with a tentative D call TRBD2 (6 bases). Germline loops: CDR1 SGHKS, CDR2 YYEKEE (reference sequence). Trimming pared 4 bases from V and 2 bases from J, leaving 16 bases between. CDR3 length equals 15 residues. The CDR3 nucleotides read TGTGCCAGCAGCCTCCTGGGGGGACCCACCTACGAGCAGTACTTC. It is translated as CASSLLGGPTYEQYF.

Comments on this clone: Different DNA sequences within this sample yield the same CDR3. The V and J genes are TRBV19 and TRBJ1-5, with unresolved D. Between the trimmed V and J ends, which lost 3 bases and 6 bases, there was a span of 9 bases. The CDR3 is made up of 13 amino acids. Germline CDR1 LNHDA, CDR2 SQIVND (reference sequence). CDR3 in DNA: TGTGCCAGTAGTATCAGTGGCTCTCAGCCCCAGCATTTT. It is translated as CASSISGSQPQHF.

This clone appeared once. The chain recombines TRBV7-2 with TRBJ2-7; 8 nucleotides line up with TRBD1. The CDR3 is 14 residues long. J was trimmed by 3 bases and V by 4 bases; bases with no gene match: 5. The germline gives CDR1 SGHTA, CDR2 FQGNSA. CDR3 sequence: CASSSYRGFYEQYF. The CDR3 nucleotides are TGTGCCAGCAGCTCCTACAGGGGGTTCTACGAGCAGTACTTC.